A single sample gave rise to the 27 T cell receptor beta chains below, sequenced in a study of blood T cell repertoires in COVID-19. Profiling relied on immunoSEQ multiplex PCR, and the TCRdb table lists in-frame clones only, not all of them. The data show 150,000 to 200,000 clones, 80% to 90% seen once. Sequenced material: peripheral blood. Receptors originate from a man between 60 and 75 years old with acute or convalescent COVID-19.

The gene calls are TRBV7-9 and TRBJ2-2; D unclear. Germline V gives CDR1 SEHNR, CDR2 FQNEAQ (reference sequence). The CDR3 consists of 15 residues. Trimming stripped 0 bases from V and 4 bases from J, with 9 bases between. CDR3 DNA: TGTGCCAGCAGCTTAGCACAGAGCTTCACCGGGGAGCTGTTTTTT. Translating it yields CASSLAQSFTGELFF.

The V gene is TRBV6-2 or TRBV6-3, the J gene TRBJ2-2; 11 bases align to TRBD2. CDR1 MNHEY and CDR2 SVGEGT come from the germline V gene. The CDR3 sequence is 16 residues long. Trimming took 5 bases from V and 0 from J; bases not matched to a gene: 2. The CDR3 sequence: CASSQGLAANTGELFF. CDR3 in DNA: TGTGCCAGCAGTCAGGGACTAGCGGCGAACACCGGGGAGCTGTTTTTT.

The V and J genes are TRBV10-1 and TRBJ2-3; the match to TRBD2 covers 9 bases. The CDR3 contains 16 residues. Germline V lookup: CDR1 WNHNN, CDR2 SYGVQD (reference sequence). Unmatched junction bases numbered 11, after V lost 7 bases and J lost 3 bases. DNA of the CDR3: TGCGCCAGCACTCGACTTAGCGGGAGAAGAACAGATACGCAGTATTTT. Translation gives CASTRLSGRRTDTQYF.

This clone was observed a single time. This chain links TRBV4-1 with TRBJ2-5; the match to TRBD1 covers 12 bases. This CDR3 is 20 amino acids long. Germline values: CDR1 MGHRA, CDR2 YSYEKL. V lost 5 bases to trimming and J lost 6 bases; unmatched junction nucleotides: 22. CDR3 in DNA: TGCGCCAGCAGCTTAATATTGGGTGACCGAGGGACAGGGGGCTTAAAGACCCAGTACTTC. Amino acid sequence: CASSLILGDRGTGGLKTQYF.

The gene calls are TRBV11-2 and TRBJ1-1; D call uncertain. With 1 base removed from V and 3 bases from J, the gap between germline ends came to 12 bases. The germline V gene has CDR1 SGHAT and CDR2 FQNNGV. This CDR3 is 15 amino acids long. Here the CDR3 DNA reads TGTGCCAGCAGCTTAGCCCCGGGAAGGCACACTGAAGCTTTCTTT. This encodes CASSLAPGRHTEAFF.

This chain joins TRBV28 and TRBJ1-2; 9 bases are a match to TRBD1. Losses at the gene ends were 5 bases for V and 1 base for J; bases not matched to a gene: 8. This CDR3 comprises 16 residues. Germline loops: CDR1 MDHEN, CDR2 SYDVKM. In DNA form, the CDR3 reads TGTGCCAGCAGTCCTCCGGGACAGGGAATTAACTATGGCTACACCTTC. It specifies CASSPPGQGINYGYTF.

J is TRBJ2-2 and V is TRBV2; D possibly corresponds to TRBD2 (5 bases). Deletions cut 5 bases from V and 1 base from J, with 8 bases between. The CDR3 covers 14 residues. Germline V CDR1 and CDR2: SNHLY, FYNNEI. CDR3 sequence (DNA): TGTGCCAGCAGTCCAACTAGGAACACCGGGGAGCTGTTTTTT. Its translation: CASSPTRNTGELFF.

The V and J genes are TRBV5-4 and TRBJ1-1; 9 bases fit TRBD1. The V and J ends lost 4 bases and 1 base, in that order; junction bases with no gene match: 5. In germline, CDR1 is SGHNT, CDR2 YYREEE (reference sequence). The CDR3 extends over 15 amino acids. The CDR3 here is CASSVGTGRNTEAFF. In nucleotides, the CDR3 is TGTGCCAGCAGCGTGGGGACAGGGAGGAACACTGAAGCTTTCTTT.

J is TRBJ1-5 and V is TRBV7-2, with D unclear. The CDR3 length is 13 residues. Per germline, CDR1 SGHTA and CDR2 FQGNSA. The V end lost 5 bases, the J end lost 3 bases, and 8 bases lay between the germline ends. CDR3 DNA sequence: TGTGCCAGCAGCACGAGGGTCAATCAGCCCCAGCATTTT. Protein product: CASSTRVNQPQHF.

This clone was counted a single time. The chain carries TRBV15 and TRBJ2-2; TRBD1 is a possible D gene (6 bases). The CDR3 length is 17 residues. Germline CDR1 reads LNHNV; CDR2 reads YYDKDF (reference sequence). V lost 0 bases, J lost 4 bases, and 15 bases lay in between. The CDR3 spells CATSRDSPRGGTGELFF. The CDR3 DNA is TGTGCCACCAGCAGAGATTCCCCCAGGGGTGGCACCGGGGAGCTGTTTTTT.

The CDR3 loop reads CASSLEREPYEQYF. The CDR3 DNA follows: TGCGCCAGCAGCCTCGAGCGGGAACCCTACGAGCAGTACTTC. This chain connects TRBV5-1 to TRBJ2-7; 7 bases map to TRBD2. The length of the CDR3 is 14 residues. The V and J ends lost 4 bases and 2 bases, in that order; junction bases with no gene match: 6. CDR1 and CDR2 from the germline V gene are SGHRS and YFSETQ.

The chain joins TRBV28 to TRBJ1-3; tentative D call: TRBD1 (6 bases). Per the germline V gene, CDR1 is MDHEN and CDR2 is SYDVKM. Trimming cost V 5 bases and J 0 bases, with 11 bases left between them. The CDR3 sequence is 15 residues long. CDR3 protein: CASSQDRLSGNTIYF. CDR3 DNA sequence: TGTGCCAGCAGTCAGGACAGACTCTCTGGAAACACCATATATTTT.

The chain links TRBV9 to TRBJ1-4; 9 bases fit TRBD1. The CDR3 contains 15 residues. The germline V gene has CDR1 SGDLS and CDR2 YYNGEE. V shed 3 bases and J 3 bases; nucleotides not matched to a gene: 3. The CDR3: CASSARTGANEKLFF. DNA of the CDR3: TGTGCCAGCAGCGCCCGGACAGGGGCTAATGAAAAACTGTTTTTT.

The V and J genes are TRBV10-3 and TRBJ1-2, with a possible D match to TRBD1 (6 bases). CDR3 size: 14 residues. Germline CDR1 ENHRY, CDR2 SYGVKD. The ends were cut back, 4 bases at V and 4 bases at J, with 13 bases in the middle. CDR3 amino acids: CAISGTVGAYGYTF. The CDR3 DNA reads as TGTGCCATCAGTGGGACAGTGGGTGCCTATGGCTACACCTTC.

The chain combines TRBV27 with TRBJ2-7; 8 positions match TRBD2. J was trimmed by 4 bases and V by 5 bases; bases with no gene match: 22. The CDR3 is 19 residues long. Per germline, CDR1 MNHEY and CDR2 SMNVEV (reference sequence). The CDR3, as DNA: TGTGCCAGCAGTGATGTTAGAGGCCCGGGGGGGTTCGGCCCTTACGAGCAGTACTTC. Translated: CASSDVRGPGGFGPYEQYF.

V usage is TRBV10-2 and J usage is TRBJ1-4; no clear D gene. Germline loops: CDR1 WSHSY, CDR2 SAAADI. Trimming took 2 bases from V and 4 from J, leaving 11 bases between them. The CDR3 spans 15 residues. The CDR3 protein is CASSELLRDNEKLFF. CDR3 coding DNA: TGCGCCAGCAGTGAGCTTTTGCGAGATAATGAAAAACTGTTTTTT.

This clone appeared a few times. This chain connects TRBV14 to TRBJ2-7; D might be TRBD2 (6 bases). V was shortened by 2 bases and J by 2 bases, with 13 bases between the two germline ends. CDR3 length: 15 amino acids. The germline gives CDR1 SGHDN, CDR2 FVKESK. The CDR3 loop reads CASSQLGLATYEQYF. The CDR3 DNA sequence: TGTGCCAGCAGCCAATTGGGACTGGCAACCTACGAGCAGTACTTC.

The rearrangement links TRBV5-1 to TRBJ1-1; D unclear. Trimming took 5 bases from V and 5 from J, leaving 19 bases between them. CDR1 and CDR2 (germline): SGHRS, YFSETQ. The CDR3 consists of 15 residues. This CDR3 reads CASSDNPDGWTEAFF. For the CDR3, the DNA is TGCGCCAGCAGTGACAACCCGGATGGATGGACTGAAGCTTTCTTT.

This chain connects TRBV4-1 to TRBJ1-4, with D hard to call. The CDR3 totals 14 residues. In germline, CDR1 is MGHRA, CDR2 YSYEKL. Trimming took off 1 base at V and 4 bases at J, with 7 bases between the two ends. In DNA form, the CDR3 reads TGCGCCAGCAGCCAAGGGCCGATTAATGAAAAACTGTTTTTT. Its translation: CASSQGPINEKLFF.

Turning to this clone: Other DNA sequences in this sample translate to the same CDR3. The chain uses TRBV5-1 and TRBJ2-1; 9 bases match TRBD2. J gave up 2 bases and V 0 bases, and 0 bases lay outside the gene matches. The germline CDR1 and CDR2 sequences are SGHRS and YFSETQ. The CDR3 loop spans 15 amino acids. The CDR3 spells CASSLGLAAYNEQFF. CDR3 sequence (DNA): TGCGCCAGCAGCTTGGGACTAGCGGCCTACAATGAGCAGTTCTTC.

The chain combines TRBV18 with TRBJ1-2; TRBD1 matches at 10 bases. Germline loops: CDR1 KGHSH, CDR2 LQKENI. The CDR3 length is 14 residues. Trimming cost V 2 bases and J 3 bases; bases outside gene matches: 0. CDR3 DNA sequence: TGTGCCAGCTCACCAGGGACAGGGGACTATGGCTACACCTTC. Amino acids: CASSPGTGDYGYTF.

The chain joins TRBV10-1 to TRBJ2-1; the D is unclear. The germline gives CDR1 WNHNN, CDR2 SYGVQD (reference sequence). With 2 bases removed from V and 4 bases from J, the gap between germline ends came to 6 bases. This CDR3 has 13 amino acids. The CDR3 protein is CASSETLYNEQFF. The CDR3 coding sequence is TGCGCCAGCAGTGAGACCCTATACAATGAGCAGTTCTTC.

The rearrangement uses TRBV3-1 (or the pseudogene TRBV3-2) and TRBJ1-4, with a weak D call TRBD1 (6 bases). The CDR3 runs to 15 residues. Germline V gene data show CDR1 as LGHDT and CDR2 as YNNKEL (reference sequence). The V end lost 3 bases, the J end lost 3 bases, and 11 bases lay between the germline ends. The CDR3 coding sequence is TGTGCCAGCAGCCACAGGGGCGTTTCTAATGAAAAACTGTTTTTT. It encodes CASSHRGVSNEKLFF.

The gene calls are TRBV5-4 and TRBJ2-2, with D tentatively TRBD1 (6 bases). The CDR3 extends over 16 amino acids. V shed 4 bases and J shed 3 bases, with 16 bases lying between them. The germline V gene encodes CDR1 SGHNT and CDR2 YYREEE (reference sequence). Here the CDR3 DNA reads TGTGCCAGCAGCCTGCAGGGGAGCGGCCACACCGGGGAGCTGTTTTTT. As protein: CASSLQGSGHTGELFF. The complete variable domain, with remaining parts taken from reference TRBV5-4 and TRBJ2-2, reads ETGVTQSPTHLIKTRGQQVTLRCSSQSGHNTVSWYQQALGQGPQFIFQYYREEENGRGNFPPRFSGLQFPNYSSELNVNALELDDSALYLCASSLQGSGHTGELFFGEGSRLTVL.

In its sample, this clone was seen many times. The genes are TRBV19 and TRBJ1-5; D is uncertain. The CDR3 is 15 amino acids. The germline V gene has CDR1 LNHDA and CDR2 SQIVND (reference sequence). Trimming cost V 8 bases and J 9 bases, with 23 bases left between them. CDR3 coding DNA: TGTGCCAGTTCCCCTCCCGGGATGTCGGGTCTGCCCCAGCATTTT. This gives the protein CASSPPGMSGLPQHF.

The rearrangement links TRBV19 to TRBJ1-2, with D hard to call. Germline V lookup: CDR1 LNHDA, CDR2 SQIVND (reference sequence). With 3 bases removed from V and 6 bases from J, the gap between germline ends came to 11 bases. This CDR3 spans 13 amino acids. The CDR3 DNA reads as TGTGCCAGTAGTATGTGGGCTAAAGATGGCTACACCTTC. Amino acids: CASSMWAKDGYTF.

The rearrangement links TRBV27 to TRBJ1-4; D remains unclear. Germline lookup yields CDR1 MNHEY and CDR2 SMNVEV (reference sequence). The CDR3 runs to 15 residues. V was trimmed by 5 bases and J by 1 base, leaving 11 bases between them. The CDR3 protein is CASSPEGRTNEKLFF. The CDR3 DNA follows: TGTGCCAGCAGTCCCGAGGGTCGAACTAATGAAAAACTGTTTTTT.